This T cell receptor beta chain originates from a study of control samples from healthy donors and cancer patients. Data came from immunoSEQ multiplex PCR; TCRdb stores just in-frame clones and leaves some out. The table shows about 58,000 clones, with around 87% occurring only once. V lost 6 bases, J lost 5 bases, and 14 bases lay in between. Germline V gene data show CDR1 as MNHEY and CDR2 as SVGAGI. The CDR3 runs to 15 residues. This clone showed up just a few times. The chain has TRBV6-5 and TRBJ1-6, with D possibly matching TRBD1 (6 bases). The clonotype comes from a woman aged 60-75 years with lung cancer. Specimen: PBMCs. The CDR3 protein is CASSQGQGDNSPLHF. Written as DNA, the CDR3 is TGTGCCAGCAGCCAGGGGCAAGGGGATAATTCACCCCTCCACTTT.